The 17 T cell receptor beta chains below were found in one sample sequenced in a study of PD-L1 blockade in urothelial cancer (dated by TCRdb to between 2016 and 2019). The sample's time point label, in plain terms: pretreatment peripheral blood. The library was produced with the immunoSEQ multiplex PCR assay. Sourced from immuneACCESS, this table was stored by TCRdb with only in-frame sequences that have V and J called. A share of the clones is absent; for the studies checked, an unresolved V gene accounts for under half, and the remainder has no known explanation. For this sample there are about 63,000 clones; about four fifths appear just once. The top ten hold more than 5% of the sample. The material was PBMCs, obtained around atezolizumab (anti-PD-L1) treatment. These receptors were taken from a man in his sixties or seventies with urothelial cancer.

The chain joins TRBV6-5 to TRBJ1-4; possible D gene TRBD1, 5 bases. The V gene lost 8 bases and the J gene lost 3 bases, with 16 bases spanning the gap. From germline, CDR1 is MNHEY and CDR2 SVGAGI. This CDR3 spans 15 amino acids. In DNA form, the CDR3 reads TGTGCCAGCTCCTTGACGGGGGACGCTAATGAAAAACTGTTTTTT. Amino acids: CASSLTGDANEKLFF.

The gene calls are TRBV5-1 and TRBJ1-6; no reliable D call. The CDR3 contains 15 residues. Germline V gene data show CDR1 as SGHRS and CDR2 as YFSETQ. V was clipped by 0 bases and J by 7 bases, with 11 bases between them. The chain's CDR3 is CASSLDHSINSPLHF. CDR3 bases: TGCGCCAGCAGCTTGGACCACAGCATAAATTCACCCCTCCACTTT.

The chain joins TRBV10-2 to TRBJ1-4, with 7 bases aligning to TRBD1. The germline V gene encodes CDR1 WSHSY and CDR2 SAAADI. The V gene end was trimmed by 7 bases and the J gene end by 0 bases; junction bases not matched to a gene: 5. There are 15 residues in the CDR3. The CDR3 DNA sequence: TGCGCCAGCAAGGACAGGATTGCAACTAATGAAAAACTGTTTTTT. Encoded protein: CASKDRIATNEKLFF.

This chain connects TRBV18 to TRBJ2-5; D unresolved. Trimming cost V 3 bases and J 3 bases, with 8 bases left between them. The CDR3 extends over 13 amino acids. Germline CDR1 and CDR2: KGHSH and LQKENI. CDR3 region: CASSPGSKETQYF. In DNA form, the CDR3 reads TGTGCCAGCTCACCCGGTAGTAAAGAGACCCAGTACTTC.

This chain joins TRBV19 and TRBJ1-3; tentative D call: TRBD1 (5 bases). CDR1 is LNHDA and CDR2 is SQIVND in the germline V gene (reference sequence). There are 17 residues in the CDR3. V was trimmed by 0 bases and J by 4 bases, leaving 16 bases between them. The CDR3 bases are TGTGCCAGTAGTATAGATACCCCTGGCAGGGCCGGAAACACCATATATTTT. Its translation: CASSIDTPGRAGNTIYF.

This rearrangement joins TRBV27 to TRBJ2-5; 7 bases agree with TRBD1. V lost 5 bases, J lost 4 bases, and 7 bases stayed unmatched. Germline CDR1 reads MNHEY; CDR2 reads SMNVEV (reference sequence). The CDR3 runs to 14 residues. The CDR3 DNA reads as TGTGCCAGCAGTATAGCAGGGGGTGGAGAGACCCAGTACTTC. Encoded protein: CASSIAGGGETQYF.

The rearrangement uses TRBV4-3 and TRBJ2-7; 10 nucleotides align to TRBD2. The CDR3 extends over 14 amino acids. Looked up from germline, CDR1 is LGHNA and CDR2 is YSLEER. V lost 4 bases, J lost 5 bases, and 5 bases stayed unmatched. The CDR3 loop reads CASSPQGLADEQYF. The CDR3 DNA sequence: TGCGCCAGCAGCCCCCAAGGACTAGCGGACGAGCAGTACTTC.

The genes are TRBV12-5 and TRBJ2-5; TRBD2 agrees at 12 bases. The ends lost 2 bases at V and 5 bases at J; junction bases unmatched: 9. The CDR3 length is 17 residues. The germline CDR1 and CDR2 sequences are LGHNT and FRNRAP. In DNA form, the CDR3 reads TGTGCTAGTGGTTTGACGCCTAGGACTAGCGGGGAGGAGACCCAGTACTTC. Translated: CASGLTPRTSGEETQYF.

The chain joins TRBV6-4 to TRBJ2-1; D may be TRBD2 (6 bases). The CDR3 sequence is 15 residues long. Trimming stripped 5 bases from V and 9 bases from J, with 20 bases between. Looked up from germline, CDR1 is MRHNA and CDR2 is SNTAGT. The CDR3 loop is CASSRDSAGIGEQFF. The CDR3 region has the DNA TGTGCCAGCAGTCGGGACTCCGCCGGGATTGGTGAGCAGTTCTTC.

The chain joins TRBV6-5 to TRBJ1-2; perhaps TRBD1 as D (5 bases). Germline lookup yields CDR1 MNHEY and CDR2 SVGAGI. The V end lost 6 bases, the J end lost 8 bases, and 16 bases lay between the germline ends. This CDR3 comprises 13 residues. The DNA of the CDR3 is TGTGCCAGCAGCCCAGTCCAGGGTGTGGGCTACACCTTC. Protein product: CASSPVQGVGYTF.

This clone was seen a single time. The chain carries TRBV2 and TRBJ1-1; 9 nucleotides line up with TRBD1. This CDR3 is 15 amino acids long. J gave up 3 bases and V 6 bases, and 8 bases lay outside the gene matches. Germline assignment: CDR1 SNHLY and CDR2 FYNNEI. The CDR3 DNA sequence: TGTGCCAGCAGGATCCCTACAGGGGGCTACACTGAAGCTTTCTTT. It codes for CASRIPTGGYTEAFF.

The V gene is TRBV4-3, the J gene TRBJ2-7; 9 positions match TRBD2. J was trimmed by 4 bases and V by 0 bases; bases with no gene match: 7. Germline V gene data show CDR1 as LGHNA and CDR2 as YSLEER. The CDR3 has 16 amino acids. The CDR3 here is CASSQDNAGGWYEQYF. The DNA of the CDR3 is TGCGCCAGCAGCCAAGATAATGCGGGAGGGTGGTACGAGCAGTACTTC.

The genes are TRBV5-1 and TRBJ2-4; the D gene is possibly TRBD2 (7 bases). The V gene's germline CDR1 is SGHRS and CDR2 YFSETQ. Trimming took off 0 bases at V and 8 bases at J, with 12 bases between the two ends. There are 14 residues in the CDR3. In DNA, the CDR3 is TGCGCCAGCAGCTTGGATGGGGGGGCGGACATTCAGTACTTC. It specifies CASSLDGGADIQYF.

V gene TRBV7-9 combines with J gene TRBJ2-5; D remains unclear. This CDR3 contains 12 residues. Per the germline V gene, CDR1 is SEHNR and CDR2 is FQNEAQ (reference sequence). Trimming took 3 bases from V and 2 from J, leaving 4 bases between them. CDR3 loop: CASSFSQETQYF. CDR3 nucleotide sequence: TGTGCCAGCAGCTTTTCACAAGAGACCCAGTACTTC.

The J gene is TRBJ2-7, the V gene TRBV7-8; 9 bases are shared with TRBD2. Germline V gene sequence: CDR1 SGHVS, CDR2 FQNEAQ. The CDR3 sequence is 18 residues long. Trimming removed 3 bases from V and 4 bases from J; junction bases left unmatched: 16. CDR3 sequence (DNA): TGTGCCAGCAGCTTTCGCCATAGTGGGCGGGAGGGCCTATACGAGCAGTACTTC. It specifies CASSFRHSGREGLYEQYF.

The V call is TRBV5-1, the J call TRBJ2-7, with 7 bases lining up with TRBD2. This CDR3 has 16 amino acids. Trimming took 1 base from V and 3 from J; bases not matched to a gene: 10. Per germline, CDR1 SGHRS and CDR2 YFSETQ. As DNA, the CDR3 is TGCGCCAGCAGCTTGTTTAGGGCTAGCGGAGTCTACGAGCAGTACTTC. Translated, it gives CASSLFRASGVYEQYF.

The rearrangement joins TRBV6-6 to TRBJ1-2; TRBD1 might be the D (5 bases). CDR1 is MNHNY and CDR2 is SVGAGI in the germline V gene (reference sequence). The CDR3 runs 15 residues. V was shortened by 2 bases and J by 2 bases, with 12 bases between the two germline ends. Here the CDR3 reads CASSYLTGDNYGYTF. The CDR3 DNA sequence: TGTGCCAGCAGTTACCTAACGGGGGACAACTATGGCTACACCTTC.